A single sample gave rise to the 27 T cell receptor beta chains below, sequenced in a study of cytomegalovirus exposure and HLA in healthy donors. The PCR had 60 Vbeta and 13 Jbeta primers. The table came from immunoSEQ multiplex PCR; TCRdb's copy has only in-frame clones and leaves some out. The data show just over 150,000 clones, with more than 75% seen just once and more than 2% held by the top ten. Source material: PBMCs. The receptors shown here come from a man aged 18 to 30 in good health and CMV-seropositive.

This rearrangement joins TRBV7-2 to TRBJ2-1; TRBD2 aligns across 9 bases. The CDR3 sequence is 14 residues long. From germline, CDR1 is SGHTA and CDR2 FQGNSA. V dropped 5 bases and J dropped 9; count of bases not matched to a gene: 8. CDR3 DNA sequence: TGTGCCAGCAGCGTTTCCGGGACTAGCAGTGAGCAGTTCTTC. It yields the protein CASSVSGTSSEQFF.

V gene TRBV4-3 combines with J gene TRBJ1-2; 7 nucleotides match TRBD1. Germline CDR1 reads LGHNA; CDR2 reads YSLEER. The length of the CDR3 is 17 residues. V shed 0 bases, J shed 1 base, and the junction held 8 bases outside the gene matches. The CDR3 region is CASSQDTGDTFNYGYTF. The CDR3 nucleotides read TGCGCCAGCAGCCAAGATACAGGGGACACCTTTAACTATGGCTACACCTTC.

The rearrangement links TRBV2 to TRBJ2-5, with 7 bases lining up with TRBD2. The CDR3 contains 15 residues. CDR1 and CDR2 (germline): SNHLY, FYNNEI. V shed 4 bases and J 1 base; nucleotides not matched to a gene: 6. DNA of the CDR3: TGTGCCAGCAGTGGAAGCGGGGCGGCCCAAGAGACCCAGTACTTC. Translated, it gives CASSGSGAAQETQYF.

The rearrangement uses TRBV6-5 and TRBJ2-3, with TRBD1 matching over 9 bases. The CDR3 is 14 amino acids. The germline V gene encodes CDR1 MNHEY and CDR2 SVGAGI. V lost 5 bases and J lost 6; bases outside the gene matches: 6. CDR3 region: CASSDTGGLDTQYF. Here the CDR3 DNA reads TGTGCCAGCAGTGACACAGGGGGCCTCGATACGCAGTATTTT.

The chain couples TRBV29-1 to TRBJ2-2, with 9 bases that match TRBD1. The V gene end was trimmed by 4 bases and the J gene end by 6 bases; junction bases not matched to a gene: 6. This CDR3 has 14 amino acids. The germline CDR1 and CDR2 sequences are SQVTM and ANQGSEA. The CDR3: CSVGGQGVPGELFF. For the CDR3, the DNA is TGCAGCGTTGGGGGACAGGGCGTCCCCGGGGAGCTGTTTTTT.

V and J are TRBV5-4 and TRBJ2-5, with D perhaps TRBD2 (6 bases). The V end lost 2 bases, the J end lost 2 bases, and 13 bases lay between the germline ends. CDR1 and CDR2 from the germline V gene are SGHNT and YYREEE (reference sequence). The length of the CDR3 is 15 residues. The CDR3 loop is CASSFSGTQQETQYF. Written as DNA, the CDR3 is TGTGCCAGCAGCTTTTCCGGGACTCAGCAAGAGACCCAGTACTTC.

The chain employs TRBV9 and TRBJ2-5, with D possibly TRBD1 on 5 matching bases. With 1 base removed from V and 0 bases from J, the gap between germline ends came to 7 bases. The CDR3 is made up of 14 amino acids. Germline CDR1 is SGDLS and CDR2 is YYNGEE. CDR3 in DNA: TGTGCCAGCAGCGTATCGACAGACCAAGAGACCCAGTACTTC. This sequence encodes CASSVSTDQETQYF.

About this clone: Other DNA sequences in the same sample also yield this CDR3. The rearrangement joins TRBV27 to TRBJ2-3; 7 nucleotides align to TRBD1. The CDR3 extends over 16 amino acids. Germline V gene data show CDR1 as MNHEY and CDR2 as SMNVEV (reference sequence). Germline trimming cut 6 bases from V and 5 bases from J; bases unmatched to any gene: 14. CDR3 DNA sequence: TGTGCCAGCAGGAGAAACCGAGACAGGGATATAGATACGCAGTATTTT. It encodes CASRRNRDRDIDTQYF.

This chain joins TRBV7-3 and TRBJ2-6, with D possibly TRBD1 on 6 matching bases. The CDR3 is made up of 14 amino acids. The V end lost 5 bases, the J end lost 1 base, and 6 bases lay between the germline ends. The germline gives CDR1 SGHTA, CDR2 FQGTGA. In DNA form, the CDR3 reads TGTGCCAGCAGCCAGGGGTCTGGGGCCAACGTCCTGACTTTC. This codes for CASSQGSGANVLTF.

The V gene is TRBV10-3, the J gene TRBJ2-7; 10 nucleotides match TRBD1. This CDR3 comprises 14 residues. The germline CDR1 and CDR2 sequences are ENHRY and SYGVKD. V trimming: 3 bases; J trimming: 7 bases; junction bases outside the gene matches: 6. The CDR3 DNA is TGTGCCATCAGTGAAAGACAGGGGGCCTGGGAGCAGTACTTC. Translating it yields CAISERQGAWEQYF.

The chain uses TRBV5-1 and TRBJ1-1; 10 positions match TRBD1. The CDR3 is 15 amino acids. In germline, CDR1 is SGHRS, CDR2 YFSETQ. J lost 3 bases, V lost 2 bases, and 4 bases had no gene match. CDR3 amino acids: CASSFSGQGDTEAFF. Here the CDR3 DNA reads TGCGCCAGCAGCTTCAGCGGACAGGGGGACACTGAAGCTTTCTTT.

The rearrangement uses TRBV6-5 and TRBJ2-1; TRBD2 might be the D (6 bases). CDR3 size: 16 residues. Trimming pared 4 bases from V and 5 bases from J, leaving 18 bases between. Germline-derived CDR1 and CDR2 are MNHEY and SVGAGI. CDR3 amino acids: CASSSRSVRGDNEQFF. The CDR3 nucleotides read TGTGCCAGCAGTTCCCGGTCGGTGCGGGGTGACAATGAGCAGTTCTTC.

The chain carries TRBV30 and TRBJ2-7, with D maybe TRBD1 (9 bases). This CDR3 has 17 residues. In germline, CDR1 is GTSNPN, CDR2 SVGIG (reference sequence). The V end was cut by 3 bases, the J end by 4 bases, with 25 bases between. Here the CDR3 reads CAWSAWKTGGGRYEQYF. Written as DNA, the CDR3 is TGTGCCTGGAGCGCCTGGAAAACAGGGGGCGGGAGGTACGAGCAGTACTTC.

The chain uses TRBV29-1 and TRBJ1-1, with D possibly TRBD1 on 5 matching bases. The CDR3 has 12 amino acids. Trimming left V 7 bases short and J 2 bases short, with 11 bases between. Germline V lookup: CDR1 SQVTM, CDR2 ANQGSEA. The CDR3 sequence: CSGRGANTEAFF. The DNA for the CDR3 is TGCAGCGGCCGTGGGGCCAACACTGAAGCTTTCTTT.

This clone was observed once. The chain joins TRBV19 to TRBJ1-6, with TRBD1 matching over 9 bases. With V trimmed by 6 bases and J by 6 bases, 0 bases remained unmatched. The CDR3 extends over 13 amino acids. Looked up from germline, CDR1 is LNHDA and CDR2 is SQIVND (reference sequence). The CDR3 sequence is CASRDRGNSPLHF. The CDR3 nucleotides read TGTGCCAGTAGGGACAGGGGTAATTCACCCCTCCACTTT.

The chain has TRBV19 and TRBJ1-1; maybe TRBD1 (6 bases). CDR3 length: 13 residues. Trimming took off 6 bases at V and 8 bases at J, with 16 bases between the two ends. Germline V gene sequence: CDR1 LNHDA, CDR2 SQIVND (reference sequence). The CDR3 sequence: CASSGSGVGEAFF. Here the CDR3 DNA reads TGTGCCAGTAGCGGGTCAGGGGTCGGGGAAGCTTTCTTT.

In this sample, this clone turned up once. V usage is TRBV6-1 and J usage is TRBJ1-2; possibly TRBD1 for D (5 bases). Trimming stripped 6 bases from V and 4 bases from J, with 18 bases between. CDR3 size: 15 residues. Looked up from germline, CDR1 is MNHNS and CDR2 is SASEGT. CDR3 loop: CASRIRVESPYGYTF. CDR3 bases: TGTGCCAGCAGGATCAGGGTTGAATCTCCCTATGGCTACACCTTC.

The J gene is TRBJ2-1, the V gene TRBV2, with 9 nucleotides matching TRBD1. From germline, CDR1 is SNHLY and CDR2 FYNNEI. With V trimmed by 6 bases and J by 9 bases, 12 bases remained unmatched. This CDR3 has 15 residues. In nucleotides, the CDR3 is TGTGCCAGCAGGTCCGGGACAGGGCTATTCGGTGAGCAGTTCTTC. Translated: CASRSGTGLFGEQFF.

The rearrangement links TRBV6-5 to TRBJ1-2; 8 bases align to TRBD1. The germline gives CDR1 MNHEY, CDR2 SVGAGI. The CDR3 runs to 14 residues. Trimming cost V 6 bases and J 3 bases; bases outside gene matches: 6. CDR3 region: CASRVTGGDYGYTF. CDR3 DNA: TGTGCCAGCAGGGTTACAGGGGGTGACTATGGCTACACCTTC.

The rearrangement uses TRBV2 and TRBJ2-7; TRBD1 agrees at 9 bases. The CDR3 length is 14 residues. Trimming cost V 5 bases and J 5 bases; bases outside gene matches: 7. The germline gives CDR1 SNHLY, CDR2 FYNNEI. The CDR3: CASSMDRGEHEQYF. The CDR3 DNA reads TGTGCCAGCAGTATGGACAGGGGAGAACACGAGCAGTACTTC.

This clone was recorded once. This CDR3 reads CASSTGQDYTDTQYF. DNA of the CDR3: TGTGCCAGTAGTACAGGACAGGACTACACAGATACGCAGTATTTT. This chain joins TRBV19 and TRBJ2-3; a possible D gene is TRBD1 (7 bases). The CDR3 is 15 residues long. V was trimmed by 4 bases and J by 2 bases, leaving 13 bases between them. CDR1 LNHDA and CDR2 SQIVND come from the germline V gene (reference sequence).

The chain uses TRBV4-3 and TRBJ1-1; D remains unclear. This CDR3 spans 15 amino acids. In germline, CDR1 is LGHNA, CDR2 YSLEER. V shed 1 base and J shed 0 bases, with 9 bases lying between them. The CDR3 DNA reads TGCGCCAGCAGCCAAGGGACGGGATTGAACACTGAAGCTTTCTTT. Translated, it gives CASSQGTGLNTEAFF.

This clone has a single count. Germline and junction disagree at one end, which may indicate a read error. The V call is TRBV27, the J call TRBJ2-4; TRBD1 is a possible D gene (5 bases). The CDR3 is 13 amino acids. Germline assignment: CDR1 MNHEY and CDR2 SMNVEV (reference sequence). Written as DNA, the CDR3 is TGTGCCAGCAGTCCCTTGGACAAAAACAGTCAGTACTTC. Amino acid sequence: CASSPLDKNSQYF.

This chain joins TRBV9 and TRBJ2-1, with a tentative D call TRBD2 (7 bases). The CDR3 extends over 15 amino acids. The germline gives CDR1 SGDLS, CDR2 YYNGEE. Trimming shortened V by 0 bases and J by 6 bases, and 13 bases separated the two germline ends. The CDR3 DNA sequence: TGTGCCAGCAGCGTAGAGGGGGGGTCGATCAATGAGCAGTTCTTC. Its protein is CASSVEGGSINEQFF. Full variable domain (rest looked up from reference TRBV9 and TRBJ2-1): DSGVTQTPKHLITATGQRVTLRCSPRSGDLSVYWYQQSLDQGLQFLIQYYNGEERAKGNILERFSAQQFPDLHSELNLSSLELGDSALYFCASSVEGGSINEQFFGPGTRLTVL.

This chain connects TRBV18 to TRBJ1-4; TRBD1 aligns across 9 bases. Germline lookup yields CDR1 KGHSH and CDR2 LQKENI. V dropped 4 bases and J dropped 6; count of bases not matched to a gene: 3. There are 14 residues in the CDR3. CDR3 protein: CASSLDRGDEKLFF. CDR3 sequence (DNA): TGTGCCAGCTCACTGGACAGGGGTGATGAAAAACTGTTTTTT.

The chain joins TRBV2 to TRBJ2-5; TRBD1 matches at 10 bases. CDR1 and CDR2 (germline): SNHLY, FYNNEI. The CDR3 runs 14 residues. V shed 6 bases and J 5 bases; nucleotides not matched to a gene: 6. CDR3 nucleotides: TGTGCCAGCAGCGCCGGGACAGGGGCGGAGACCCAGTACTTC. This codes for CASSAGTGAETQYF.

The chain employs TRBV11-2 and TRBJ2-3, with TRBD1 identical over 8 bases. CDR3 length equals 14 residues. V dropped 5 bases and J dropped 2; count of bases not matched to a gene: 3. Germline CDR1 is SGHAT and CDR2 is FQNNGV. CDR3 nucleotide sequence: TGTGCCAGCAGCCGGACAGGGATCACAGATACGCAGTATTTT. It is translated as CASSRTGITDTQYF.